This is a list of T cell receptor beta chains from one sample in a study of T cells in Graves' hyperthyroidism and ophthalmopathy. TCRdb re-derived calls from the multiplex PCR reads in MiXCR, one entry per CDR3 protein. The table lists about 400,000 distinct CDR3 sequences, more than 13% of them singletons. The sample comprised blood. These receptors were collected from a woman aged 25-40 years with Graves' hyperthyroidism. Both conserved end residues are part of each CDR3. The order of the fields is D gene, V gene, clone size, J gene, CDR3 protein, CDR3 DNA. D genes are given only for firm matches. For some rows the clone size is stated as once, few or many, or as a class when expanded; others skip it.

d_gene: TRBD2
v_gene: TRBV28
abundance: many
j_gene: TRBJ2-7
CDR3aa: CASKLALTYEQYF
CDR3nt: TGTGCCAGCAAACTAGCGCTTACCTACGAGCAGTACTTC

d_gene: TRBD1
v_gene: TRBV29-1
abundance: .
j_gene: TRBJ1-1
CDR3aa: CSVGQGANTEAFF
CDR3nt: TGCAGCGTGGGACAGGGGGCGAACACTGAAGCTTTCTTT

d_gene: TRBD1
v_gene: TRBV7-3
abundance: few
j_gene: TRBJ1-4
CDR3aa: CASSLTSGGGEKLFF
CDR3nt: TGTGCCAGCAGCTTAACCTCAGGGGGAGGCGAAAAACTGTTTTTT

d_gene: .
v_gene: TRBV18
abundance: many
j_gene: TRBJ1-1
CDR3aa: CASSPPIGGGTEAFF
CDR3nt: TGTGCCAGCTCACCACCGATAGGAGGAGGCACTGAAGCTTTCTTT

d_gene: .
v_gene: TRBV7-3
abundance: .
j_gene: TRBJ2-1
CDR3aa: CASSSTLNNEQFF
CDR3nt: TGTGCCAGCAGCTCAACCCTCAACAATGAGCAGTTCTTC

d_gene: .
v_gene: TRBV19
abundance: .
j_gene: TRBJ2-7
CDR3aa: CASSMVATTYEQYF
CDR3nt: TGTGCCAGTAGTATGGTAGCGACAACCTACGAGCAGTACTTC

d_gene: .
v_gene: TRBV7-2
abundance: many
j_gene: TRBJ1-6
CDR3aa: CASSREGRRVNSPLHF
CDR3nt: TGTGCCAGCAGCAGAGAGGGGCGGAGGGTTAATTCACCCCTCCACTTT

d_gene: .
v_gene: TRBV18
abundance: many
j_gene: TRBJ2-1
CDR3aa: CASSPGVRGEQFF
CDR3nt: TGTGCCAGCTCACCGGGGGTTAGGGGTGAGCAGTTCTTC

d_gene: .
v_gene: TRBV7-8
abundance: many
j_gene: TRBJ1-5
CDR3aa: CASSQDRRQPQHF
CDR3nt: TGTGCCAGCAGCCAAGACAGGCGGCAGCCCCAGCATTTT

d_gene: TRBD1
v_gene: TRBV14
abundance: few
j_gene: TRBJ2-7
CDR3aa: CASSRPTGGFYEQYF
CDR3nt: TGTGCCAGCAGCCGCCCGACAGGGGGATTTTACGAGCAGTACTTC

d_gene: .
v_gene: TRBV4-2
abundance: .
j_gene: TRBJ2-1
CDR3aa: CASSQEGTNEQFF
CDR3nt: TGTGCCAGCAGCCAAGAAGGGACCAATGAGCAGTTCTTC